These 18 T cell receptor beta chains share one sample of origin, sequenced in a study of human T cells and chemical hapten exposure. TCRdb analysed the RACE reads with MiXCR anew, one entry per CDR3 protein. The sample includes 30,000 or so distinct CDR3 sequences, more than 5% seen only once; the top ten take 5.6%. Regarding time point: patch test 3, about 24 weeks after DPC sensitization. Treatment meaning: therapeutic diphenylcyclopropenone sensitization with weekly scalp DPC. The sequencing used whole blood, collected in connection with sensitization to the hapten diphenylcyclopropenone (DPC). The source is a young man with alopecia areata. Some clones in this sample may be carry-over from other donors' samples.

This clonotype appeared many times. The CDR3 DNA sequence: TGCAGTGCTCAGGACAGGTCAGATGGCTACACCTTC. Translated: CSAQDRSDGYTF. The rearrangement links TRBV20-1 to TRBJ1-2, with 7 bases matching TRBD1. Trimming removed 5 bases from V and 6 bases from J; junction bases left unmatched: 6. Germline V lookup: CDR1 DFQATT, CDR2 SNEGSKA (reference sequence). This CDR3 comprises 12 residues.

This clonotype was counted many times. This chain connects TRBV29-1 to TRBJ2-7; TRBD2 matches at 7 bases. Per germline, CDR1 SQVTM and CDR2 ANQGSEA. This CDR3 spans 12 amino acids. With 7 bases clipped from V and 0 bases from J, the junction kept 3 bases outside the gene matches. DNA of the CDR3: TGCAGCGCTCGCGGGAGCTCCTACGAGCAGTACTTC. Protein sequence: CSARGSSYEQYF.

This clonotype has at least ten counts. The CDR3 nucleotides read TGCAGTGCTACCCACCTGGGGAGAGGGATTAAAGATACGCAGTATTTT. Protein: CSATHLGRGIKDTQYF. The chain has TRBV20-1 and TRBJ2-3, with D possibly matching TRBD2 (5 bases). The CDR3 consists of 16 residues. Germline V gene lookup returns CDR1 DFQATT and CDR2 SNEGSKA (reference sequence). V dropped 4 bases and J dropped 5 bases, with 22 bases sitting between them.

The sample holds many counts of this clonotype. The gene calls are TRBV20-1 and TRBJ2-1; D may be TRBD1 (5 bases). The V gene's germline CDR1 is DFQATT and CDR2 SNEGSKA (reference sequence). The CDR3 is 14 amino acids. Trimming took 1 base from V and 6 from J, leaving 13 bases between them. CDR3 residues: CSARGGAPLNEQFF. CDR3 DNA: TGCAGTGCTAGAGGGGGCGCGCCCCTCAATGAGCAGTTCTTC.

This clonotype was seen many times. The chain combines TRBV29-1 with TRBJ1-1; no reliable D call. This CDR3 has 13 residues. The germline V gene encodes CDR1 SQVTM and CDR2 ANQGSEA. Trimming removed 3 bases at V and 4 bases at J, with 12 bases between. The CDR3 spells CSVESGSGTEAFF. The CDR3 DNA reads as TGCAGCGTTGAGTCAGGCTCGGGCACTGAAGCTTTCTTT.

In this sample, this clonotype turned up many times. The chain uses TRBV29-1 and TRBJ2-7; no reliable D call. The CDR3 consists of 12 residues. The V end lost 3 bases, the J end lost 3 bases, and 9 bases lay between the germline ends. Germline CDR1 is SQVTM and CDR2 is ANQGSEA. This CDR3 reads CSVDTADYEQYF. CDR3 DNA sequence: TGCAGCGTTGATACCGCGGACTACGAGCAGTACTTC.

There are many counts of this clonotype. V gene TRBV19 combines with J gene TRBJ2-2, with unresolved D. Germline V CDR1 and CDR2: LNHDA, SQIVND (reference sequence). Deletions cut 6 bases from V and 3 bases from J, with 14 bases between. There are 15 residues in the CDR3. CDR3 protein: CASSPGWGDTGELFF. CDR3 bases: TGTGCCAGTAGCCCTGGTTGGGGTGACACCGGGGAGCTGTTTTTT.

This clonotype was seen at least ten times. The gene calls are TRBV14 and TRBJ2-2, with TRBD1 identical over 8 bases. The CDR3 extends over 18 amino acids. J lost 0 bases, V lost 2 bases, and 8 bases had no gene match. Per germline, CDR1 SGHDN and CDR2 FVKESK. The CDR3 loop reads CASSQFPQGAPNTGELFF. The CDR3 DNA follows: TGTGCCAGCAGCCAATTCCCTCAGGGGGCCCCGAACACCGGGGAGCTGTTTTTT.

This clonotype has at least ten counts. The chain couples TRBV20-1 to TRBJ2-3; tentative D call: TRBD2 (5 bases). Per germline, CDR1 DFQATT and CDR2 SNEGSKA (reference sequence). The V end was cut by 5 bases, the J end by 2 bases, with 11 bases between. This CDR3 contains 13 residues. Written as DNA, the CDR3 is TGCAGTGCTTCCCACGGGAACACAGATACGCAGTATTTT. The encoded protein is CSASHGNTDTQYF.

This clonotype was picked up many times. V usage is TRBV6-5 and J usage is TRBJ2-7; D is unresolved. The CDR3 runs to 14 residues. V was clipped by 0 bases and J by 1 base, with 7 bases between them. Germline CDR1 MNHEY, CDR2 SVGAGI. CDR3 sequence: CASSYSQGSYEQYF. CDR3 nucleotides: TGTGCCAGCAGTTACTCCCAAGGATCCTACGAGCAGTACTTC.

The table lists this clonotype with many counts. The rearrangement uses TRBV5-4 and TRBJ2-7, with D perhaps given as TRBD1 or TRBD2 (5 bases each). The CDR3 covers 15 residues. Trimming took 0 bases from V and 2 from J, leaving 12 bases between them. The V gene's germline CDR1 is SGHNT and CDR2 YYREEE (reference sequence). The CDR3: CASSLERTKPYEQYF. Written as DNA, the CDR3 is TGTGCCAGCAGCTTGGAGCGGACAAAACCCTACGAGCAGTACTTC.

This clonotype was observed at least ten times. The chain has TRBV29-1 and TRBJ2-3; D perhaps matches TRBD1 (5 bases). There are 15 residues in the CDR3. Germline V gene sequence: CDR1 SQVTM, CDR2 ANQGSEA. V lost 1 base and J lost 1, with 12 bases in between. CDR3 coding DNA: TGCAGCGTTGAAGCGTTGGGGCAGGGCACAGATACGCAGTATTTT. This gives the protein CSVEALGQGTDTQYF.

This rearrangement joins TRBV6-5 to TRBJ2-1; D ambiguous. V lost 2 bases and J lost 5, with 13 bases in between. The CDR3 sequence is 15 residues long. Germline V gene data show CDR1 as MNHEY and CDR2 as SVGAGI. For the CDR3, the DNA is TGTGCCAGCAGTTACGAGCCCACGTTAAACAATGAGCAGTTCTTC. This sequence encodes CASSYEPTLNNEQFF.

This clonotype was observed at least ten times. The gene calls are TRBV29-1 and TRBJ2-5; 7 nucleotides match TRBD2. CDR3 length: 14 amino acids. CDR1 is SQVTM and CDR2 is ANQGSEA in the germline V gene. Trimming cost V 0 bases and J 4 bases; bases outside gene matches: 5. CDR3 residues: CSVEDSGGPETQYF. In nucleotides, the CDR3 is TGCAGCGTTGAAGATTCGGGAGGACCAGAGACCCAGTACTTC. Supplemented by reference TRBV29-1 and TRBJ2-5, the full variable domain reads SAVISQKPSRDICQRGTSLTIQCQVDSQVTMMFWYRQQPGQSLTLIATANQGSEATYESGFVIDKFPISRPNLTFSTLTVSNMSPEDSSIYLCSVEDSGGPETQYFGPGTRLLVL.

This clonotype was picked up many times. The chain couples TRBV29-1 to TRBJ2-7; D may be TRBD1 or TRBD2 (5 bases each). Trimming left V 4 bases short and J 4 bases short, with 11 bases between. Germline CDR1 and CDR2: SQVTM and ANQGSEA. This CDR3 is 12 amino acids long. The CDR3 region is CSVGGFGYEQYF. In DNA form, the CDR3 reads TGCAGCGTTGGGGGGTTCGGGTACGAGCAGTACTTC.

This clonotype was seen ten or more times. The chain couples TRBV30 to TRBJ2-7; 7 bases match TRBD1. The CDR3 has 13 residues. CDR1 GTSNPN and CDR2 SVGIG come from the germline V gene (reference sequence). Unmatched junction bases numbered 9, after V lost 7 bases and J lost 3 bases. The CDR3 DNA sequence: TGTGCCTTTGGACAGGTAAACCGCTACGAGCAGTACTTC. It yields the protein CAFGQVNRYEQYF. The entire variable domain, with the rest obtained from reference TRBV30 and TRBJ2-7, is as follows: SQTIHQWPATLVQPVGSPLSLECTVEGTSNPNLYWYRQAAGRGLQLLFYSVGIGQISSEVPQNLSASRPQDRQFILSSKKLLLSDSGFYLCAFGQVNRYEQYFGPGTRLTVT.

The sample holds many counts of this clonotype. The chain carries TRBV6-6 and TRBJ2-6; possibly TRBD2 for D (6 bases). This CDR3 has 15 amino acids. The V and J ends lost 5 bases and 4 bases respectively, with 12 bases between them. Germline CDR1 MNHNY, CDR2 SVGAGI (reference sequence). The CDR3 spells CASSNERAGANVLTF. The CDR3 nucleotides read TGTGCCAGCAGTAACGAGCGGGCCGGGGCCAACGTCCTGACTTTC.

This clonotype came up many times. J is TRBJ1-5 and V is TRBV20-1; 9 nucleotides match TRBD1. Trimming took 6 bases from V and 5 from J; bases not matched to a gene: 11. Germline assignment: CDR1 DFQATT and CDR2 SNEGSKA (reference sequence). CDR3 length: 15 residues. CDR3 sequence (DNA): TGCAGTGCCGCGTTGGTAGGACAGGGGTATCAGCCCCAGCATTTT. Translating gives CSAALVGQGYQPQHF.